Following are 19 T cell receptor beta chains from one sample sequenced in a study of T cell changes during pregnancy in multiple sclerosis. Assay: immunoSEQ multiplex PCR; the TCRdb copy retains only in-frame clones and omits some. The profile shows around 77,000 clones, 91% of them singletons. The source material was peripheral blood, sampled in the third trimester of pregnancy. These receptor sequences come from a female donor in good health, enrolled as a control in a pregnancy study.

CDR3 DNA: TGCAGCGTTGTTTTTATAATCGGACTAGCGCCCGGGGACACAGATACGCAGTATTTT. This translates into CSVVFIIGLAPGDTDTQYF. The chain links TRBV29-1 to TRBJ2-3; 9 bases line up with TRBD2. The CDR3 loop spans 19 amino acids. Germline-derived CDR1 and CDR2 are SQVTM and ANQGSEA. With 4 bases clipped from V and 2 bases from J, the junction kept 19 bases outside the gene matches.

J is TRBJ1-2 and V is TRBV4-3; the D gene is possibly TRBD1 (6 bases). CDR1 is LGHNA, CDR2 YSLEER, per germline. The CDR3 length is 18 residues. V was shortened by 2 bases and J by 0 bases, with 19 bases between the two germline ends. CDR3 sequence (DNA): TGCGCCAGCAGCCAATCTTACAGGGCGCACGCGACTAACTATGGCTACACCTTC. It yields the protein CASSQSYRAHATNYGYTF.

The chain carries TRBV2 and TRBJ1-1; no reliable D call. This CDR3 has 14 residues. The germline gives CDR1 SNHLY, CDR2 FYNNEI. Trimming removed 4 bases from V and 1 base from J, with 10 bases in between. CDR3: CASSAWAPNTEAFF. CDR3 in DNA: TGTGCCAGCAGTGCCTGGGCGCCGAACACTGAAGCTTTCTTT.

The V call is TRBV7-8, the J call TRBJ1-3, with D unresolved. CDR1 is SGHVS and CDR2 is FQNEAQ in the germline V gene. There are 15 residues in the CDR3. V dropped 3 bases and J dropped 1 base, with 10 bases sitting between them. The CDR3 sequence is CASSFDGESGNTIYF. As DNA, the CDR3 is TGTGCCAGCAGCTTCGATGGAGAATCTGGAAACACCATATATTTT. The whole variable domain, remainder taken from reference TRBV7-8 and TRBJ1-3, is GAGVSQSPRYKVAKRGQDVALRCDPISGHVSLFWYQQALGQGPEFLTYFQNEAQLDKSGLPSDRFFAERPEGSVSTLKIQRTQQEDSAVYLCASSFDGESGNTIYFGEGSWLTVV.

The chain is built from TRBV9 and TRBJ1-5; 9 bases are shared with TRBD1. Germline V CDR1 and CDR2: SGDLS, YYNGEE. The ends lost 4 bases at V and 2 bases at J; junction bases unmatched: 4. The CDR3 loop spans 15 amino acids. CDR3 sequence reads: CASSKGDRGNQPQHF. For the CDR3, the DNA is TGTGCCAGCAGCAAGGGGGACAGGGGCAATCAGCCCCAGCATTTT.

The chain uses TRBV6-5 and TRBJ1-3, with D unresolved. The CDR3 spans 16 residues. Trimming cost V 2 bases and J 0 bases, with 11 bases left between them. The V gene's germline CDR1 is MNHEY and CDR2 SVGAGI. DNA for the CDR3: TGTGCCAGCAGTTACACTCCAATATTCTCTGGAAACACCATATATTTT. This encodes CASSYTPIFSGNTIYF.

Here the CDR3 reads CASSPPTGSTDTQYF. The DNA for the CDR3 is TGTGCCAGCTCACCCCCGACAGGTAGCACAGATACGCAGTATTTT. V usage is TRBV18 and J usage is TRBJ2-3, with TRBD1 as a possible D gene (6 bases). The germline V gene has CDR1 KGHSH and CDR2 LQKENI. The germline V and J ends were trimmed by 3 bases and 0 bases, with 10 bases remaining between them. CDR3 size: 15 residues.

V gene TRBV15 combines with J gene TRBJ2-1, with a possible D match to TRBD1 (5 bases). Germline V gives CDR1 LNHNV, CDR2 YYDKDF (reference sequence). The V gene lost 7 bases and the J gene lost 10 bases, with 17 bases spanning the gap. The CDR3 has 13 amino acids. The CDR3, as DNA: TGTGCCACCACCCGAAAGGCAGGGTCCGAGCAGTTCTTC. Protein sequence: CATTRKAGSEQFF.

V and J are TRBV19 and TRBJ1-2, with a tentative D call TRBD1 (5 bases). V was cut by 5 bases and J by 3 bases, with 13 bases left in between. The germline V gene encodes CDR1 LNHDA and CDR2 SQIVND (reference sequence). This CDR3 spans 14 amino acids. Here the CDR3 reads CASSSSGSYYGYTF. DNA of the CDR3: TGTGCCAGTAGTTCGTCAGGGTCTTACTATGGCTACACCTTC.

The CDR3 DNA follows: TGTGCCAGTAGTATTCTGAACACCGGGGAGCTGTTTTTT. Encoded protein: CASSILNTGELFF. The V call is TRBV19, the J call TRBJ2-2; D is uncertain. The V end was cut by 3 bases, the J end by 1 base, with 3 bases between. Looked up from germline, CDR1 is LNHDA and CDR2 is SQIVND (reference sequence). The CDR3 loop spans 13 amino acids.

The rearrangement links TRBV6-6 to TRBJ2-7; 7 bases are shared with TRBD2. CDR3 length: 14 amino acids. V trimming: 6 bases; J trimming: 3 bases; junction bases outside the gene matches: 8. Looked up from germline, CDR1 is MNHNY and CDR2 is SVGAGI (reference sequence). The CDR3 reads CASRVLADVYEQYF. As DNA, the CDR3 is TGTGCCAGCAGGGTCCTAGCGGACGTCTACGAGCAGTACTTC.

The genes are TRBV19 and TRBJ1-2; maybe TRBD1 (6 bases). The CDR3 totals 14 residues. V lost 5 bases, J lost 0 bases, and 10 bases lay in between. CDR1 and CDR2 (germline): LNHDA, SQIVND (reference sequence). CDR3 in amino acids: CASSSRGPNYGYTF. The CDR3 region has the DNA TGTGCCAGTAGTTCCAGGGGCCCTAACTATGGCTACACCTTC. Variable domain in full (rest from reference TRBV19 and TRBJ1-2): DGGITQSPKYLFRKEGQNVTLSCEQNLNHDAMYWYRQDPGQGLRLIYYSQIVNDFQKGDIAEGYSVSREKKESFPLTVTSAQKNPTAFYLCASSSRGPNYGYTFGSGTRLTVV.

The gene calls are TRBV19 and TRBJ1-5; tentative D call: TRBD1 (5 bases). Germline CDR1 is LNHDA and CDR2 is SQIVND (reference sequence). V was cut by 5 bases and J by 0 bases, with 11 bases left in between. The CDR3 is 15 amino acids. CDR3: CASSPQGNSNQPQHF. The CDR3 DNA follows: TGTGCCAGTAGTCCCCAGGGAAATAGCAATCAGCCCCAGCATTTT.

The chain employs TRBV11-2 and TRBJ1-1; no clear D gene. This CDR3 contains 15 residues. With 0 bases removed from V and 7 bases from J, the gap between germline ends came to 15 bases. The germline V gene encodes CDR1 SGHAT and CDR2 FQNNGV. CDR3 sequence reads: CASSLESFGQNEAFF. The CDR3 DNA reads TGTGCCAGCAGCTTAGAGTCATTTGGCCAGAATGAAGCTTTCTTT.

The J gene is TRBJ2-1, the V gene TRBV10-3, with TRBD1 as a possible D gene (6 bases). Trimming removed 9 bases from V and 6 bases from J, with 9 bases in between. The germline V gene encodes CDR1 ENHRY and CDR2 SYGVKD. The CDR3 contains 11 residues. CDR3 amino acids: CAMGAGNEQFF. CDR3 DNA sequence: TGTGCCATGGGGGCGGGCAATGAGCAGTTCTTC.

This clone was recorded only once. The V call is TRBV6-5, the J call TRBJ2-5; no reliable D call. CDR1 is MNHEY, CDR2 SVGAGI, per germline. This CDR3 spans 11 amino acids. V lost 5 bases and J lost 2, with 3 bases in between. CDR3 in DNA: TGTGCCAGCAGTCGTCAAGAGACCCAGTACTTC. Residues: CASSRQETQYF.

The rearrangement links TRBV5-1 to TRBJ2-1; D is possibly TRBD1 (6 bases). The CDR3 extends over 16 amino acids. V was pared by 0 bases and J by 8 bases, with 18 bases between. Per the germline V gene, CDR1 is SGHRS and CDR2 is YFSETQ. In nucleotides, the CDR3 is TGCGCCAGCAGCTTGGGCAGGACAGCCCGAGGCGATGAGCAGTTCTTC. Its protein is CASSLGRTARGDEQFF. Combining the CDR3 with reference TRBV5-1 and TRBJ2-1 gives the whole variable domain KAGVTQTPRYLIKTRGQQVTLSCSPISGHRSVSWYQQTPGQGLQFLFEYFSETQRNKGNFPGRFSGRQFSNSRSEMNVSTLELGDSALYLCASSLGRTARGDEQFFGPGTRLTVL.

The V and J genes are TRBV5-6 and TRBJ2-7, with a weak D call TRBD2 (6 bases). This CDR3 has 12 amino acids. V was trimmed by 0 bases and J by 5 bases, leaving 6 bases between them. Germline lookup yields CDR1 SGHDT and CDR2 YYEEEE. The CDR3 loop is CASSLGRDEQYF. CDR3 sequence (DNA): TGTGCCAGCAGCTTGGGGAGGGACGAGCAGTACTTC.

This chain uses TRBV7-2 with TRBJ2-1, with TRBD1 as a possible D gene (5 bases). The CDR3 contains 15 residues. Germline V gene data show CDR1 as SGHTA and CDR2 as FQGNSA. V lost 4 bases to trimming and J lost 7 bases, with 17 bases between them. The CDR3 spells CASSSPTAGLNEQFF. The CDR3, as DNA: TGTGCCAGCAGCTCTCCTACGGCAGGGCTAAATGAGCAGTTCTTC.